This T cell receptor beta chain was retrieved from a study of T cells after yellow fever vaccination. About the study: Each low-cell-number fraction was prepared by means of SMART-Seq v4 Ultra Low Input. General study results and limits: When the response was secondary, it was weaker but reached its peak faster, day 5 versus 15. Post-booster reappearance was seen for most primary-vaccination clones (about 96% CD4, about 90% CD8).

Generation of TCR cDNA used 5'RACE template switching (which added a universal primer site and UMIs). One entry per CDR3 protein, called by TCRdb with MiXCR from the 5' RACE reads. The repertoire holds under 150,000 distinct CDR3 sequences, with roughly 8% as singletons. This clonotype was picked up many times. Its antigen is not identified. Per the germline V gene, CDR1 is DFQATT and CDR2 is SNEGSKA (reference sequence). The CDR3 contains 13 residues. The junction had 3 bases not matched to a gene; V was cut back by 4 bases and J by 0 bases. This clonotype originated in a man aged 30 to 45 who received the YFV17D yellow fever vaccine. The specimen comprised CD4+ T cells sorted from PBMCs, sampled 5 days after the yellow fever booster vaccination. The chain joins TRBV20-1 to TRBJ2-7, with TRBD2 matching over 7 bases. DNA of the CDR3: TGCAGTGCTATAAGCGGGGCCTCCTACGAGCAGTACTTC. Amino acid sequence: CSAISGASYEQYF.